A selection of T cell receptor beta chains follows, all from one sample in a study of stem cell transplantation in POMP-related autoinflammatory disease. Profiling relied on immunoSEQ multiplex PCR, and the TCRdb table lists in-frame clones only, not all of them. The table includes around 10,000 clones, around 75% detected once. The material was CD4+ T cells from PBMCs, obtained after stem cell transplantation. Source of these receptors: a human patient with POMP-related autoinflammation and immune dysregulation (PRAID). Some T cells may have come from the graft donor. Each CDR3 is given with its conserved first and last residue. D genes are given only for firm matches. Expanded clones are given a class, and other clones once, few, many or no size at all.

-,-,TRBV7-3,TRBJ2-2,TGTGCCAGCAGCTACAACACCGGGGAGCTGTTTTTT,CASSYNTGELFF
-,once,TRBV20-1,TRBJ1-5,TGCAGTGCTAGTCGGTCAGCTAGCAATCAGCCCCAGCATTTT,CSASRSASNQPQHF
-,-,TRBV5-1,TRBJ1-3,TGCGCCAGCAGCTTGGCAGGGGTTGGAAACACCATATATTTT,CASSLAGVGNTIYF
-,-,TRBV27,TRBJ2-3,TGTGCCAGCAGCCACGGGCAGGGGATTACAGATACGCAGTATTTT,CASSHGQGITDTQYF
-,once,TRBV6-5,TRBJ2-7,TGTGCCAGCAGCCTGGCCCCAAGTGGGTATGAGCAGTACTTC,CASSLAPSGYEQYF
-,-,TRBV3-1/TRBV3-2,TRBJ2-1,TGTGCCAGCAGCCATCCCGGGACTTTCTACAATGAGCAGTTCTTC,CASSHPGTFYNEQFF
-,-,TRBV5-8,TRBJ2-2,TGTGCCAGCTACAGGGAGGCCGGGGAGCTGTTTTTT,CASYREAGELFF
-,-,TRBV24-1,TRBJ2-6,TGTGCCACCAGTCCGACCGGGGCCAACGTCCTGACTTTC,CATSPTGANVLTF
-,-,TRBV14,TRBJ2-3,TGTGCCAGCAGCTCCGCGGGCCTGGGTACGCAGTATTTT,CASSSAGLGTQYF
-,-,TRBV7-9,TRBJ2-3,TGTGCCAGCAGCTTATTAAGGAACACAGATACGCAGTATTTT,CASSLLRNTDTQYF
-,-,TRBV5-5,TRBJ1-4,TGTGCCAGCAGCTTGGGGGTCAGACAGGCTGAAAAACTGTTTTTT,CASSLGVRQAEKLFF
-,-,TRBV6-5,TRBJ2-1,TGTGCCAGCACCCGGGCAGGGTACAATGAGCAGTTCTTC,CASTRAGYNEQFF
-,-,TRBV7-9,TRBJ1-4,TGTGCCAGCAGCTCCCTACGGGGGCCCTCAACTAATGAAAAACTGTTTTTT,CASSSLRGPSTNEKLFF
-,few,TRBV7-2,TRBJ2-2,TGTGCCAGCAGGGTCCTGGGGGGGCAGGCCGGGGAGCTGTTTTTT,CASRVLGGQAGELFF
TRBD2,-,TRBV7-3,TRBJ2-1,TGTGCCAGCAGTCTCAGCGGGACCAATGAGCAGTTCTTC,CASSLSGTNEQFF
-,-,TRBV27,TRBJ2-1,TGTGCCAGCAGTTCCTTCCTCCGGACATCTTACAATGAGCAGTTCTTC,CASSSFLRTSYNEQFF
-,-,TRBV24-1,TRBJ2-2,TGTGCCACCAGTGCTTTTGGCGGGGCGCCCGGGGAGCTGTTTTTT,CATSAFGGAPGELFF
-,-,TRBV28,TRBJ1-2,TGTGCCAGCAGTTTTTGGGAACAGATCTATGGCTACACCTTC,CASSFWEQIYGYTF
TRBD1,-,TRBV30,TRBJ1-5,TGTGCCTGGGGACAGGGCAATCAGCCCCAGCATTTT,CAWGQGNQPQHF
TRBD2,-,TRBV5-1,TRBJ2-1,TGCGCCAGCAGTTCCGGGACTAGGTTACAGGAGCAGTTCTTC,CASSSGTRLQEQFF
TRBD2,-,TRBV11-2,TRBJ2-1,TGTGCCAGCAGCTCAACTGTGGGGACTAGATACAATGAGCAGTTCTTC,CASSSTVGTRYNEQFF
-,-,TRBV10-3,TRBJ2-7,TGTGCCATCAGTGACCGGGAGAAGGCAATCTACGAGCAGTACTTC,CAISDREKAIYEQYF
TRBD1,-,TRBV12-3/TRBV12-4,TRBJ2-7,TGTGCCAGCAGTGACAGGGTACGCGACGAGCAGTACTTC,CASSDRVRDEQYF
-,-,TRBV5-1,TRBJ2-7,TGCGCCAGCAGCTTGACTCCAGGGAGGCTCGAGCAGTACTTC,CASSLTPGRLEQYF
TRBD2,-,TRBV7-9,TRBJ2-5,TGTGCCAGCAGCACCTGGGAGGGGCAGGAGACCCAGTACTTC,CASSTWEGQETQYF
TRBD1,-,TRBV5-1,TRBJ1-1,TGCGCCAGCAGCTTGGTAGGGGGCTACTTAGCGAACACTGAAGCTTTCTTT,CASSLVGGYLANTEAFF
TRBD2,few,TRBV10-3,TRBJ2-1,TGTGCAAGCTCCGGGACTAGCGGGAGGGCCATCTACAATGAGCAGTTCTTC,CASSGTSGRAIYNEQFF
-,-,TRBV30,TRBJ2-3,TGTGCCTGGAGTGTACTGGCGGGGCCCACAGATACGCAGTATTTT,CAWSVLAGPTDTQYF
TRBD1,-,TRBV18,TRBJ1-6,TGTGCCAGCTCACTCGACAGGGTTGGGGTATATAATTCACCCCTCCACTTT,CASSLDRVGVYNSPLHF
-,-,TRBV7-2,TRBJ2-7,TGTGCCACCGGGATCGACAGGGAGGACGAGCAGTACTTC,CATGIDREDEQYF
-,-,TRBV19,TRBJ1-5,TGTGCCAGTAGACTACCCGGTCAGCCCCAGCATTTT,CASRLPGQPQHF
TRBD1,-,TRBV7-9,TRBJ2-7,TGTGCCAGCAGCCACCGACCGGGACAGGGCTTCTACGAGCAGTACTTC,CASSHRPGQGFYEQYF
TRBD2,few,TRBV15,TRBJ2-1,TGTGCCACCAGCAGGGATATAGCGGGAGGGGGTTACAATGAGCAGTTCTTC,CATSRDIAGGGYNEQFF
-,-,TRBV30,TRBJ2-5,TGTGCCTGGAGTGTTATGGCGGGAAGAGAGACCCAGTACTTC,CAWSVMAGRETQYF
-,-,TRBV18,TRBJ1-5,TGTGCCAGCTCACCACTAGGGTCAGGGGATGGGCAGCCCCAGCATTTT,CASSPLGSGDGQPQHF
TRBD1,-,TRBV7-9,TRBJ1-1,TGTGCCAGCAGCCCGGACAGGGCGGGCGGTGAAGCTTTCTTT,CASSPDRAGGEAFF
TRBD2,-,TRBV18,TRBJ2-1,TGTGCCAGCTCACGAACTAGCGATGCCGCCTACAATGAGCAGTTCTTC,CASSRTSDAAYNEQFF
TRBD2,few,TRBV28,TRBJ2-1,TGTGCCAGCAGCACGGGACTAGGGAATGAGCAGTTCTTC,CASSTGLGNEQFF
TRBD2,once,TRBV5-1,TRBJ2-3,TGCGCCAGCAGCCTGACTAGCGGAACGACGGTTAGCACAGATACGCAGTATTTT,CASSLTSGTTVSTDTQYF
TRBD1,-,TRBV30,TRBJ1-3,TGTGCCTGGAGTGTACAGGGGGCTGGAAACACCATATATTTT,CAWSVQGAGNTIYF
-,-,TRBV6-2/TRBV6-3,TRBJ2-7,TGTGCCAGCAGCAGACAGTACTTCTCCTACGAGCAGTACTTC,CASSRQYFSYEQYF
-,-,TRBV5-6,TRBJ1-2,TGTGCCAGCACCCCCCTTTTGACTGCTAACTATGGCTACACCTTC,CASTPLLTANYGYTF
TRBD2,once,TRBV11-3,TRBJ2-5,TGTGCCAGCAGCCCCGGACTAGCGGGACAAGAGACCCAGTACTTC,CASSPGLAGQETQYF
-,once,TRBV19,TRBJ2-1,TGTGCCAGTAGTATAGGGCGGATCTACAATGAGCAGTTCTTC,CASSIGRIYNEQFF
-,-,TRBV9,TRBJ2-7,TGTGCCAGCAGCGTAGGGGCGGAGAGCTCCTACGAGCAGTACTTC,CASSVGAESSYEQYF
-,few,TRBV3-1/TRBV3-2,TRBJ2-1,TGTGCCAGCAGCCAAATGGCGACGGCTGATGAGCAGTTCTTC,CASSQMATADEQFF
-,-,TRBV30,TRBJ2-1,TGTGCCTACGAGTTTCCGGTTTCTGAGCAGTTCTTC,CAYEFPVSEQFF
TRBD1,-,TRBV6-5,TRBJ2-7,TGTGCCAGCGGCCGGGACAGAACCTACGAGCAGTACTTC,CASGRDRTYEQYF
TRBD1,-,TRBV10-3,TRBJ1-3,TGTGCCATCAGACTGGGACAGACCTCTGGAAACACCATATATTTT,CAIRLGQTSGNTIYF
-,-,TRBV5-6,TRBJ2-7,TGTGCCAGCAGCTTGGCCATGGCCAGGGGCGAGCAGTACTTC,CASSLAMARGEQYF